This TCR beta chain was captured by sequencing in a study of Graves' ophthalmopathy and Graves' hyperthyroidism. Study as a whole: The collection of peripheral blood took place at initial diagnosis, before any treatment.

This clonotype has a count of ten or more. The germline gene is not matched at one end of the junction; a read error may be the cause. Other autoimmune diseases, uncontrolled infections, pregnancy and lactation each led to patient exclusion. CDR3 length: 13 amino acids. Germline V gene lookup returns CDR1 SGHAT and CDR2 FQNNGV. Amplification targeted the TCR beta CDR3 regions, with RNA transcripts as the source material. HTBI primers were used in a first-round RT-PCR, which preceded a second-round multiplex PCR. Each CDR3 protein gets one entry after TCRdb re-called the multiplex PCR reads with MiXCR. The data hold 300,000 to 400,000 distinct CDR3 sequences, with roughly 15% observed a single time.

This chain uses TRBV11-2 with TRBJ1-1, with TRBD1 as a possible D gene (5 bases). Sequencing was performed on peripheral blood. This TCR came from an adult man with Graves' ophthalmopathy. CDR3 DNA: TGTGCCCGCAGCTTAGCAGGGTACACTGAAGCTTTCTTT. It codes for CARSLAGYTEAFF.